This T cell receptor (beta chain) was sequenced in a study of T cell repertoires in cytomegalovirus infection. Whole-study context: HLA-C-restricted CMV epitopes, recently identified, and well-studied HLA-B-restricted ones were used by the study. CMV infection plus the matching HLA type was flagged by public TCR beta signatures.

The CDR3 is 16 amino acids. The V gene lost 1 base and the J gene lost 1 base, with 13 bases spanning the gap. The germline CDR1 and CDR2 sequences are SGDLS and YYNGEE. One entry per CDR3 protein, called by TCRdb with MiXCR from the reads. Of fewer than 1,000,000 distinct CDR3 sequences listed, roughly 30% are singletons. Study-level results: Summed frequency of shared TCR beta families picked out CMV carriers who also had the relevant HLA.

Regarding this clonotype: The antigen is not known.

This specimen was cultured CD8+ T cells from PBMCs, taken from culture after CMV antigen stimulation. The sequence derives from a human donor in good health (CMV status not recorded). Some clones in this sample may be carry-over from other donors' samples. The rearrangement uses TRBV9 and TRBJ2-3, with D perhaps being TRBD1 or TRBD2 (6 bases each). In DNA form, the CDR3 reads TGTGCCAGCAGCGTATATTCCGGGGGCCGCACAGATACGCAGTATTTT. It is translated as CASSVYSGGRTDTQYF.